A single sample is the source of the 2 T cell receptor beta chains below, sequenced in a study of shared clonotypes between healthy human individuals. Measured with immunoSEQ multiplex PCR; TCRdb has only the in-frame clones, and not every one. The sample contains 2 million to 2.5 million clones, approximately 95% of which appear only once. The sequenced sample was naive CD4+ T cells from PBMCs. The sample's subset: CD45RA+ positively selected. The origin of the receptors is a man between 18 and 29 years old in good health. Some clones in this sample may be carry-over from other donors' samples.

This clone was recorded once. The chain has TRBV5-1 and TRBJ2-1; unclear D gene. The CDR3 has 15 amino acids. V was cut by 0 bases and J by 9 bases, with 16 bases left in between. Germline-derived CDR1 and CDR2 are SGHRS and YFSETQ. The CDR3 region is CASSLAQPAISEQFF. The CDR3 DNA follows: TGCGCCAGCAGCTTGGCCCAACCGGCGATAAGTGAGCAGTTCTTC.

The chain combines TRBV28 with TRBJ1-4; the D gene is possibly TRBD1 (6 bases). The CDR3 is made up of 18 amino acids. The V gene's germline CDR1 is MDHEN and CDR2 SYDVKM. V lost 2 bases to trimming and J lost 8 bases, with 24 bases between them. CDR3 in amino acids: CASSLPLLGGQGSEKLFF. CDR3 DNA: TGTGCCAGCAGTTTACCGCTCCTCGGGGGGCAAGGCTCCGAAAAACTGTTTTTT.